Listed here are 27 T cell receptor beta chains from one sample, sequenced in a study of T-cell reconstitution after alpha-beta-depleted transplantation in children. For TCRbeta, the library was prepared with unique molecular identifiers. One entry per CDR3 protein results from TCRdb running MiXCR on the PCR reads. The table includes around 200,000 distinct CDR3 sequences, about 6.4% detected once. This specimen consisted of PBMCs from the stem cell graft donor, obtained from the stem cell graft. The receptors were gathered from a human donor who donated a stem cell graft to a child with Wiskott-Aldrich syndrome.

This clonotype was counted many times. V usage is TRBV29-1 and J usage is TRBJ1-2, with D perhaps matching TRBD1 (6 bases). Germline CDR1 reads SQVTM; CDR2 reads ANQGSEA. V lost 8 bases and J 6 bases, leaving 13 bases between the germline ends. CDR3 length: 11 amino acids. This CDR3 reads CSFPRGDGYTF. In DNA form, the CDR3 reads TGCAGCTTCCCCAGGGGTGATGGCTACACCTTC.

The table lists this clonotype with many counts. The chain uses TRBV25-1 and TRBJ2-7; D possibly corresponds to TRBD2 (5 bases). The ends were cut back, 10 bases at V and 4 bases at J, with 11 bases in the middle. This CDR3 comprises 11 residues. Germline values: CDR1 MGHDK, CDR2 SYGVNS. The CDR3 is CATTGLYEQYF. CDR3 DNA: TGTGCCACCACCGGACTTTACGAGCAGTACTTC.

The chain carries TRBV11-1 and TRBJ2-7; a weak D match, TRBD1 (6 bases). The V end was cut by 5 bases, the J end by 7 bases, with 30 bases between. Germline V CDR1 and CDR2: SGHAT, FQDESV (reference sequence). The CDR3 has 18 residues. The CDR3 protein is CASSRSSMDSASWGEQYF. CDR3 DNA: TGTGCCAGCAGCCGGAGCAGTATGGACAGCGCTTCTTGGGGGGAGCAGTACTTC.

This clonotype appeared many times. The DNA of the CDR3 is TGTGCCTGGAGTAGGACAAAATACGAGCAGTACTTC. Translation gives CAWSRTKYEQYF. This chain links TRBV30 with TRBJ2-7; D is perhaps TRBD1 (5 bases). Between the trimmed V and J ends, which lost 2 bases and 4 bases, there was a span of 9 bases. Germline values: CDR1 GTSNPN, CDR2 SVGIG (reference sequence). The CDR3 is 12 residues long.

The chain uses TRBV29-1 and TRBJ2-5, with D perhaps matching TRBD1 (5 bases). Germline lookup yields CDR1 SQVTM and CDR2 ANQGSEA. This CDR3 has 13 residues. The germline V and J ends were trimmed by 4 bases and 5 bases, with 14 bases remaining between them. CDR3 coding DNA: TGCAGCGTTGGGCAGGGATTCGGGGAGACCCAGTACTTC. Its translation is CSVGQGFGETQYF.

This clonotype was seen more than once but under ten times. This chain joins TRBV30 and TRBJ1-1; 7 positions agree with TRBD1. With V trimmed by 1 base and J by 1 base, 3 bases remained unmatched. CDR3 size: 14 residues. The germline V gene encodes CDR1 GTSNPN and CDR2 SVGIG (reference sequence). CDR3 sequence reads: CAWSGQGTNTEAFF. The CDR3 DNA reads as TGTGCCTGGAGTGGACAGGGAACGAACACTGAAGCTTTCTTT.

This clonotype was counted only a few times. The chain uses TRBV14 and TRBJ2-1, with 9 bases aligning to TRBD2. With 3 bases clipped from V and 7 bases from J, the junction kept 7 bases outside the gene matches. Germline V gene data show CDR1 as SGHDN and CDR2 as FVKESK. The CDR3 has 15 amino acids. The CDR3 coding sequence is TGTGCCAGCAGCCAGCGCGGGGGGGCAGTAAATGAGCAGTTCTTC. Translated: CASSQRGGAVNEQFF.

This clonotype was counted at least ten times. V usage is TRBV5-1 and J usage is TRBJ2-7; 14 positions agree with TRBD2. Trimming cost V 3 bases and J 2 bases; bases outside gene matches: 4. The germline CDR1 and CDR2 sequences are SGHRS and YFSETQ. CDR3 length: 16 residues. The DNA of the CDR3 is TGCGCCAGCAGCTCCGGGACTAGCGGGAGTCCCTACGAGCAGTACTTC. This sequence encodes CASSSGTSGSPYEQYF.

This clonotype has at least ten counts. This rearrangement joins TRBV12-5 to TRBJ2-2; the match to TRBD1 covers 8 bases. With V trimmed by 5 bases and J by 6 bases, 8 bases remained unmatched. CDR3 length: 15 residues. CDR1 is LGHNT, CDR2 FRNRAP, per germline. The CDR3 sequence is CASGIPTGVPGELFF. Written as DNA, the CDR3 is TGTGCTAGTGGTATCCCGACAGGGGTTCCCGGGGAGCTGTTTTTT. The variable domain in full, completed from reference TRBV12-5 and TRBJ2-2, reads DARVTQTPRHKVTEMGQEVTMRCQPILGHNTVFWYRQTMMQGLELLAYFRNRAPLDDSGMPKDRFSAEMPDATLATLKIQPSEPRDSAVYFCASGIPTGVPGELFFGEGSRLTVL.

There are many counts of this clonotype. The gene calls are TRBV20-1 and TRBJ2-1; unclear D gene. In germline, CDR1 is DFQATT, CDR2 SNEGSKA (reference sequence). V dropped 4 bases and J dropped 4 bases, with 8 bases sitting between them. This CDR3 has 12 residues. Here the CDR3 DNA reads TGCAGTGCTATTGGGGATTACAATGAGCAGTTCTTC. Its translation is CSAIGDYNEQFF.

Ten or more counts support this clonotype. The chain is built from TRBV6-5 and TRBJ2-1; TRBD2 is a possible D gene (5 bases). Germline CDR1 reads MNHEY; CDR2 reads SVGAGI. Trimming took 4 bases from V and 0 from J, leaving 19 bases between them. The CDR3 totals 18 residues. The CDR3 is CASSSAEWAGGSYNEQFF. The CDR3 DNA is TGTGCCAGCAGTTCAGCAGAGTGGGCAGGAGGCTCCTACAATGAGCAGTTCTTC.

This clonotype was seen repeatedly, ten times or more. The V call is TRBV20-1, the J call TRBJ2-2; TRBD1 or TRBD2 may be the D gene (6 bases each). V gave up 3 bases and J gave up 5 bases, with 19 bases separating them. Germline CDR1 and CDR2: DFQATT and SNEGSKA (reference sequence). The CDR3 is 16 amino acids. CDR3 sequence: CSASVFGGRGTGELFF. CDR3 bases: TGCAGTGCTAGCGTCTTTGGGGGGCGAGGGACCGGGGAGCTGTTTTTT.

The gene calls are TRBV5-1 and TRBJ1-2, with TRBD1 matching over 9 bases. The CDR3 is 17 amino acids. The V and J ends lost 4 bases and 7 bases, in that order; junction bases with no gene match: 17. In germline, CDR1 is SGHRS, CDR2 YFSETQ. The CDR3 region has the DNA TGCGCCAGCAGCGTACAGGGGGCCGTAAGCGCGGGAGGTGGCTACACCTTC. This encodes CASSVQGAVSAGGGYTF.

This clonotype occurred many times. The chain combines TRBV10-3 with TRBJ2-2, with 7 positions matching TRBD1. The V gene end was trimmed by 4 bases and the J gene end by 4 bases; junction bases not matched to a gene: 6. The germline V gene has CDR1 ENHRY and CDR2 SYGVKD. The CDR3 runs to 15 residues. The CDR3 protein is CAISGRGPPTGELFF. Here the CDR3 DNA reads TGTGCCATCAGTGGAAGGGGGCCCCCCACCGGGGAGCTGTTTTTT.

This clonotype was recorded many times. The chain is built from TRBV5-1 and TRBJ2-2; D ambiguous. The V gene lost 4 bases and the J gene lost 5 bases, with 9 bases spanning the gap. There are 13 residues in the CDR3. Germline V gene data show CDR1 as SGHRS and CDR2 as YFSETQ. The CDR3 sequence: CASSATVTGELFF. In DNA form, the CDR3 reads TGCGCCAGCAGCGCAACAGTAACCGGGGAGCTGTTTTTT.

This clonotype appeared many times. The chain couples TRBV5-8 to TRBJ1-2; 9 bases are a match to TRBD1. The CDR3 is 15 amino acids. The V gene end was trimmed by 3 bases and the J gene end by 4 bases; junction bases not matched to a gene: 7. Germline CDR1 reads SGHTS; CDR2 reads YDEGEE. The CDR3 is CASSSGQGIIYGYTF. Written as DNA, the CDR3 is TGTGCCAGCAGCTCCGGACAGGGGATTATCTATGGCTACACCTTC.

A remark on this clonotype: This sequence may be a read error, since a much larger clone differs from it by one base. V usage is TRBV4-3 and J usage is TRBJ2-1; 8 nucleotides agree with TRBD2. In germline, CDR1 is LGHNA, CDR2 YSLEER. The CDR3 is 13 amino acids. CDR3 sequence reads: CTSSPPGGDEQFF. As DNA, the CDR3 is TGCACCAGCAGCCCGCCGGGGGGGGATGAGCAGTTCTTC.

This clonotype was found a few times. CDR3 residues: CASSPGLAGAFGEQFF. The CDR3 region has the DNA TGCGCCAGCAGCCCGGGACTAGCGGGGGCTTTCGGTGAGCAGTTCTTC. The V call is TRBV5-1, the J call TRBJ2-1; TRBD2 aligns across 14 bases. Germline values: CDR1 SGHRS, CDR2 YFSETQ. The CDR3 sequence is 16 residues long. The V segment lost 4 bases and the J segment 9 bases; nucleotides outside the gene matches: 9.

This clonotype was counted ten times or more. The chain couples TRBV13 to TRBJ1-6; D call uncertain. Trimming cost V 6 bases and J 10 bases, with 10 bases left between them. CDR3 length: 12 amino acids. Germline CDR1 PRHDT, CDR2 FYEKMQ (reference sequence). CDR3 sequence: CASSWWGSPLHF. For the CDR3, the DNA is TGTGCCAGCAGTTGGTGGGGATCACCCCTCCACTTT.

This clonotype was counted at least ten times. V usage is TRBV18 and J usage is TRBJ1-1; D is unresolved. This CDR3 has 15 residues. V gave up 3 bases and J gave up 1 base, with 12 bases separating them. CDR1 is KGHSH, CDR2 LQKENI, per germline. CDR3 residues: CASSPGLLTNTEAFF. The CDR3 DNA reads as TGTGCCAGCTCACCTGGCCTCCTTACGAACACTGAAGCTTTCTTT.

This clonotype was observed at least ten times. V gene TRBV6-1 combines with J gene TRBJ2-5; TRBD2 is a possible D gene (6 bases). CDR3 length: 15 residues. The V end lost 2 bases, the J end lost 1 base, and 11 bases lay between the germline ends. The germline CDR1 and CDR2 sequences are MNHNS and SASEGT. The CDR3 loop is CASSESRTTQETQYF. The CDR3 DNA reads TGTGCCAGCAGTGAATCCAGGACTACCCAAGAGACCCAGTACTTC.

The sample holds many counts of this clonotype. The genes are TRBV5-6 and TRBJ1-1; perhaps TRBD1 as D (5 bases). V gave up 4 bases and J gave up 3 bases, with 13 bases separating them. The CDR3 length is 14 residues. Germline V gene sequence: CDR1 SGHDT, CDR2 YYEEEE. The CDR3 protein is CASSGGRLYTEAFF. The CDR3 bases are TGTGCCAGCAGCGGGGGACGGCTTTACACTGAAGCTTTCTTT.

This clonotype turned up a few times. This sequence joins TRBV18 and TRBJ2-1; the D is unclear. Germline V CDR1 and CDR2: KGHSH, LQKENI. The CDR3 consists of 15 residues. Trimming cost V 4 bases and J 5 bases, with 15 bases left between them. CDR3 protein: CASSRPGPSNNEQFF. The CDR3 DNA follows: TGTGCCAGCTCACGGCCCGGGCCATCTAACAATGAGCAGTTCTTC.

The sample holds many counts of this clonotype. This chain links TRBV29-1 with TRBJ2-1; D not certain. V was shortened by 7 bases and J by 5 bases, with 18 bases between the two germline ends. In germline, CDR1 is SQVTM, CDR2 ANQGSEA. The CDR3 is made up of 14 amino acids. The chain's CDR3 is CSAQGTDIHNEQFF. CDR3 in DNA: TGCAGCGCCCAAGGAACAGATATTCACAATGAGCAGTTCTTC.

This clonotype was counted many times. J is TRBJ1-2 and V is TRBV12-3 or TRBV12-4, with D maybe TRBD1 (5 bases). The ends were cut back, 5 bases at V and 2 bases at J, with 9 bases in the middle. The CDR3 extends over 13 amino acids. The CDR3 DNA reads TGTGCCAGCAGTGTGGGGGGAAACTATGGCTACACCTTC. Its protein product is CASSVGGNYGYTF.

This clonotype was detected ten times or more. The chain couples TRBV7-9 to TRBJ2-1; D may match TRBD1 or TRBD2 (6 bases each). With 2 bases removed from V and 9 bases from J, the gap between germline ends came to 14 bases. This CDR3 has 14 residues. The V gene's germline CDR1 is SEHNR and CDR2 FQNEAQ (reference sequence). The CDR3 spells CASSLNRDLGEQFF. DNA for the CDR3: TGTGCCAGCAGCTTAAACAGGGACTTGGGTGAGCAGTTCTTC.

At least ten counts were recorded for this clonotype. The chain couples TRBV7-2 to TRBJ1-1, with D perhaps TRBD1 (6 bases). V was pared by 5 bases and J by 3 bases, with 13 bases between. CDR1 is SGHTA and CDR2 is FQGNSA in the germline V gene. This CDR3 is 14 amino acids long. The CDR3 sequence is CASSPRPGDTEAFF. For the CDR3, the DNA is TGTGCCAGCAGCCCCCGTCCAGGGGACACTGAAGCTTTCTTT.